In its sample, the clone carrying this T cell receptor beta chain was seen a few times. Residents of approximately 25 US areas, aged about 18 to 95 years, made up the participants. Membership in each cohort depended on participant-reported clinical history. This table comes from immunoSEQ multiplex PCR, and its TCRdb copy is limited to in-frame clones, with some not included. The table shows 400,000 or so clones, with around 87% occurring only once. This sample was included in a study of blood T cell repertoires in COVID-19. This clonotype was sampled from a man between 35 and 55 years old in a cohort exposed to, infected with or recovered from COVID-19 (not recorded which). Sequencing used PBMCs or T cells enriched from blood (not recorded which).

The CDR3 spells CASSLEGGRSNTEAFF. The DNA for the CDR3 is TGCGCCAGCAGCTTGGAAGGGGGTCGGTCGAACACTGAAGCTTTCTTT. This chain connects TRBV5-1 to TRBJ1-1, with D perhaps TRBD1 (6 bases). In germline, CDR1 is SGHRS, CDR2 YFSETQ. The CDR3 totals 16 residues. V gave up 0 bases and J gave up 1 base, with 13 bases separating them.